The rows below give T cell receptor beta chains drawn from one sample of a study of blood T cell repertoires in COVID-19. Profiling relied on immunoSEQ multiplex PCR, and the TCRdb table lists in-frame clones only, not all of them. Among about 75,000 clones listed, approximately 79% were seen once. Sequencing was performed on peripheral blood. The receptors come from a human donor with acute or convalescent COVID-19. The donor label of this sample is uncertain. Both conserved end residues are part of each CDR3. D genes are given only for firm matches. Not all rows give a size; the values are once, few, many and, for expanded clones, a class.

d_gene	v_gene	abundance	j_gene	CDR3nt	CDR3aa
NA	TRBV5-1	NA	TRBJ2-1	TGCGCCAGCACCCCCTTAACGGGAAGCTCAGGCAATGAGCAGTTCTTC	CASTPLTGSSGNEQFF
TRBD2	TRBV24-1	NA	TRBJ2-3	TGTGCCACCAGCAGACTAGCGGGAGGTACAGATACGCAGTATTTT	CATSRLAGGTDTQYF
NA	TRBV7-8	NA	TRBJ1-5	TGTGCCAGCAGCTTAGCCCAACAGGGAATCAATCAGCCCCAGCATTTT	CASSLAQQGINQPQHF
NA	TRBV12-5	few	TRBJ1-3	TGTGCTAGTGGTACGGGGAACTCTGGAAACACCATATATTTT	CASGTGNSGNTIYF
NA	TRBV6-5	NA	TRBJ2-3	TGTGCCAGCAGTCTCATCGGACGGGAGGATACGCAGTATTTT	CASSLIGREDTQYF
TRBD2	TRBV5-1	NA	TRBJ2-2	TGCGCCAGCAGCTTAATAGCGGGAGGCGGGACCGGGGAGCTGTTTTTT	CASSLIAGGGTGELFF
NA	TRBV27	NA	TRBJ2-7	TGTGCCAGCAGTTTAAATAGCCCCTACGAGCAGTACTTC	CASSLNSPYEQYF
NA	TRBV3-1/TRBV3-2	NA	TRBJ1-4	TGTGCCAGCAGCCCAGGGAAGGTTGAAAAACTGTTTTTT	CASSPGKVEKLFF
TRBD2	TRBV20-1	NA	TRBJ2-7	TGCAGTGCTAGTACTAGCGGGAGCTCCTACGAGCAGTACTTC	CSASTSGSSYEQYF
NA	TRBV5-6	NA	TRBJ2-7	TGTGCCAGCAGCTTGGTCCGGGAGCAGTACTTC	CASSLVREQYF
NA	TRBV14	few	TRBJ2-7	TGTGCCAGCAGTCCCCTGACAGGACCAGCCTACGAGCAGTACTTC	CASSPLTGPAYEQYF
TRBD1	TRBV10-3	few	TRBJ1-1	TGTGCCATCAGTGAGTCACGGACAGGGCGGACTGAAGCTTTCTTT	CAISESRTGRTEAFF
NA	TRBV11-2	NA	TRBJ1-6	TGTGCCAGCAGCTTTCGACAGGTCAATTCACCCCTCCACTTT	CASSFRQVNSPLHF
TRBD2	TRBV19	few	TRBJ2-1	TGTGCCAGTAGTGAAGGAACGGGACTAGCGAGCAATGAGCAGTTCTTC	CASSEGTGLASNEQFF
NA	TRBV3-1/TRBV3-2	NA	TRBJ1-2	TGTGCCAGCAGCCCGACAGGAGAGTATGGCTACACCTTC	CASSPTGEYGYTF
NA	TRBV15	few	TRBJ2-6	TGTGCCACCAGGGAGCGAGGCTCTGGGGCCAACGTCCTGACTTTC	CATRERGSGANVLTF
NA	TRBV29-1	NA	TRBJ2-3	TGCAGCTCAACTCCCCCGGGGGTGGAAGATACGCAGTATTTT	CSSTPPGVEDTQYF
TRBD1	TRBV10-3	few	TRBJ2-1	TGTGCCACAATGACAGGGTCCAATGAGCAGTTCTTC	CATMTGSNEQFF
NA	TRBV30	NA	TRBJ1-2	TGTGCCTGGGGGGACACAGCCTGGGGCTACACCTTC	CAWGDTAWGYTF
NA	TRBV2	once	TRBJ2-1	TGTGCCAGCAGTCGGAGAAATGAGCAGTTCTTC	CASSRRNEQFF
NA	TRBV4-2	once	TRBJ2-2	TGTGCCAGCAGCCAAGGTGGGCTAGGAGGCGGGGAGCTGTTTTTT	CASSQGGLGGGELFF
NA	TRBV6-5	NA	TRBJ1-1	TGTGCCAGCAGTAAAACGCAGATGAACACTGAAGCTTTCTTT	CASSKTQMNTEAFF
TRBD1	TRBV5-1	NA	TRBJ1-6	TGCGCCAGCAGCTTGGCGAATACAGGGGATTCACCCCTCCACTTT	CASSLANTGDSPLHF
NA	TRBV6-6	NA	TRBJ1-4	TGTGCCAGCGGGACTTTTGCAACTAATGAAAAACTGTTTTTT	CASGTFATNEKLFF
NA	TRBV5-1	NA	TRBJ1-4	TGCGCCAGCAGCCCAGTAGGGGGTGTTGAAAAACTGTTTTTT	CASSPVGGVEKLFF
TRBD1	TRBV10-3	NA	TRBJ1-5	TGTGCCACCGGACAGGGTGATCAGCCCCAGCATTTT	CATGQGDQPQHF
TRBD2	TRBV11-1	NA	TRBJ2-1	TGTGCCAGCAGCTTGGCTCTAGCGGGGGGCGGTGAGCAGTTCTTC	CASSLALAGGGEQFF
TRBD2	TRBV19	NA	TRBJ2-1	TGTGCCAGTAGTCATACTAGCGGGAGGGGCAATGAGCAGTTCTTC	CASSHTSGRGNEQFF
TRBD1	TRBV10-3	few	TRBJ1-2	TGTGCCATCAGTGAGTCTGGTGGGCAGGGGGCTAGCTATGGCTACACCTTC	CAISESGGQGASYGYTF
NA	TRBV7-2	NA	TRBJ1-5	TGTGCCAGCAGTCCCCCCGGGTTTTTAAATCGGCCCCAGCATTTT	CASSPPGFLNRPQHF
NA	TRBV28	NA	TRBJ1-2	TGTGCCAGCAGTTTGTCGGGGAACTATGGCTACACCTTC	CASSLSGNYGYTF
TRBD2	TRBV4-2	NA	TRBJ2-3	TGTGCCAGCAGCCCCACTAGCGGGAGGAGTGGAGATACGCAGTATTTT	CASSPTSGRSGDTQYF
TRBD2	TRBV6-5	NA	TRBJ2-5	TGTGCCAGCAGTTACCGCGGAGTAGCGGGCCCAGAGACCCAGTACTTC	CASSYRGVAGPETQYF
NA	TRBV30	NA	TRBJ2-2	TGTGCCTGGAGTAACAGACACACCGGGGAGCTGTTTTTT	CAWSNRHTGELFF
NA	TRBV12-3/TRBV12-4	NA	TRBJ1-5	TGTGCCAGCAGTTTAGTTGAGGGTCAGCCCCAGCATTTT	CASSLVEGQPQHF
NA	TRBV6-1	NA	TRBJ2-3	TGTGCCAGCAGTGAAGCTAGCGCCAGCACAGATACGCAGTATTTT	CASSEASASTDTQYF
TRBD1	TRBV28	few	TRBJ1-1	TGTGCCAGCAGTTTGCAGGGGGCTGAAGCTTTCTTT	CASSLQGAEAFF